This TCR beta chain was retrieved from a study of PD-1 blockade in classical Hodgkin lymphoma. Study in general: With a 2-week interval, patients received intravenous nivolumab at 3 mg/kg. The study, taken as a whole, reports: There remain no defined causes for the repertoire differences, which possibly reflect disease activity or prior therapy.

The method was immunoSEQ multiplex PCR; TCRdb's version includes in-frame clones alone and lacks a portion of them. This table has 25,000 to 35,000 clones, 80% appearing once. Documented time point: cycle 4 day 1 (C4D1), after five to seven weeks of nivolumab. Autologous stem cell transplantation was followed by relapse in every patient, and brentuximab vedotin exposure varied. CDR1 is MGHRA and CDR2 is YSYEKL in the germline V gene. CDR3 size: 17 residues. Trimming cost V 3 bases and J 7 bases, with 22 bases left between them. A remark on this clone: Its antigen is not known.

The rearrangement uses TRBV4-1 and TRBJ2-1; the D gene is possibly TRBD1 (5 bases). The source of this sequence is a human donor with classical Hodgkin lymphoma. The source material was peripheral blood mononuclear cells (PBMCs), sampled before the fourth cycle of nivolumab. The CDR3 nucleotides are TGCGCCAGCAGCCATTTAAACGGAGCCCTTCAGGGAAATGAGCAGTTCTTC. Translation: CASSHLNGALQGNEQFF.